This T cell receptor (beta chain) was sequenced in a study of shared clonotypes between healthy human individuals. This clone was observed once. Its specificity is not known. Libraries were prepared by immunoSEQ multiplex PCR; TCRdb keeps only in-frame clonotypes and omits some of them. Seen here are about 600,000 clones, 95% to 98% observed once, and the top ten hold 0.3%. Study observations and caveats: Between a few donors, naive CD4 clonotypes were shared at a level of about 5%. The generation probabilities recorded for non-shared clonotypes fell below those of clonotypes shared by all four donors.

The CDR3 has 17 amino acids. Deletions cut 3 bases from V and 0 bases from J, with 15 bases between. Germline CDR1 and CDR2: SGHNT and YYREEE (reference sequence). Naive CD8 populations comprised CD45RO-negative cells positively selected for CCR7, excluding terminally differentiated effector memory CD45RA+ cells. This receptor was identified in a man aged 25-40 years in good health. Sequences were obtained from naive CD8+ T cells sorted from blood. V is TRBV5-4 and J is TRBJ2-2; a weak D match, TRBD2 (6 bases). Here the CDR3 DNA reads TGTGCCAGCAGCTACGATCTAACGGGAGCGAACACCGGGGAGCTGTTTTTT. It is translated as CASSYDLTGANTGELFF. Supplemented by reference TRBV5-4 and TRBJ2-2, the full variable domain reads ETGVTQSPTHLIKTRGQQVTLRCSSQSGHNTVSWYQQALGQGPQFIFQYYREEENGRGNFPPRFSGLQFPNYSSELNVNALELDDSALYLCASSYDLTGANTGELFFGEGSRLTVL.